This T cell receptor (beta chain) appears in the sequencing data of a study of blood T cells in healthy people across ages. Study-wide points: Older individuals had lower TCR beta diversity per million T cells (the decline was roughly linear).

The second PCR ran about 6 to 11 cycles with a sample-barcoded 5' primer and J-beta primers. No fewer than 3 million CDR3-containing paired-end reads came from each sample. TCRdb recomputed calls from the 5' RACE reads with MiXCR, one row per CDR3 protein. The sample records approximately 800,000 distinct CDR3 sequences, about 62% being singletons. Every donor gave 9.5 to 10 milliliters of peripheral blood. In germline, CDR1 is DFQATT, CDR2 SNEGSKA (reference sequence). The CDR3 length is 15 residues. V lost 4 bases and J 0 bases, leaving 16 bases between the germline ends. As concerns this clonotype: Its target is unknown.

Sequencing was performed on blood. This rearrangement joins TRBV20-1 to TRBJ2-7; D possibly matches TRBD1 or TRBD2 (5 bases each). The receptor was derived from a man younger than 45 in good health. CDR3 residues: CSAISAGTASYEQYF. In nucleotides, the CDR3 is TGCAGTGCTATTTCAGCCGGGACGGCCTCCTACGAGCAGTACTTC.